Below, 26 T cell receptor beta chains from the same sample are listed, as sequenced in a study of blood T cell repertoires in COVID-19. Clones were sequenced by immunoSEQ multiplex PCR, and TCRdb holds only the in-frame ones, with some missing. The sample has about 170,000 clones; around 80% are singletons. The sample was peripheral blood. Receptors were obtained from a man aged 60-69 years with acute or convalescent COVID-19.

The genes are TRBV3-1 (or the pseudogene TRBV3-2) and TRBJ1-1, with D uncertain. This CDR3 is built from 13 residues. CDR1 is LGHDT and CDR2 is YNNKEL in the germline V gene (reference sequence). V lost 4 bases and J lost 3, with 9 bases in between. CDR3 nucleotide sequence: TGTGCCAGCAGCCGACGACGGGACACTGAAGCTTTCTTT. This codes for CASSRRRDTEAFF.

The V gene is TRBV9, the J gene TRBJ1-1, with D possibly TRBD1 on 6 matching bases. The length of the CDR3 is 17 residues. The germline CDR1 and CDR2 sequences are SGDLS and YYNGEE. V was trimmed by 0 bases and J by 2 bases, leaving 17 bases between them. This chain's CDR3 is CASSVEVGGLGNTEAFF. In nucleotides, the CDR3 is TGTGCCAGCAGCGTAGAGGTCGGGGGGCTGGGCAACACTGAAGCTTTCTTT. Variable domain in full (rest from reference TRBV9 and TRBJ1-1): DSGVTQTPKHLITATGQRVTLRCSPRSGDLSVYWYQQSLDQGLQFLIQYYNGEERAKGNILERFSAQQFPDLHSELNLSSLELGDSALYFCASSVEVGGLGNTEAFFGQGTRLTVV.

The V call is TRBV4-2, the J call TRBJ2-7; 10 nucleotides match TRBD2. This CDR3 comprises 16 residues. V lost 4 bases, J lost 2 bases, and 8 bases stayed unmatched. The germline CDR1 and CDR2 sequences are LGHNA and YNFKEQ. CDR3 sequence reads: CASSRVPGLATYEQYF. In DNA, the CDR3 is TGTGCCAGCAGCCGTGTACCGGGACTAGCGACCTACGAGCAGTACTTC.

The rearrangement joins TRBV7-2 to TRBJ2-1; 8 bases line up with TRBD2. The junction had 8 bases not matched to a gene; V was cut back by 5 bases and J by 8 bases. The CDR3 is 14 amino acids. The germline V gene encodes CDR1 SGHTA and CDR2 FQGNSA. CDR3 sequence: CASSREGARHEQFF. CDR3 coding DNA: TGTGCCAGCAGCCGGGAGGGCGCCCGACATGAGCAGTTCTTC.

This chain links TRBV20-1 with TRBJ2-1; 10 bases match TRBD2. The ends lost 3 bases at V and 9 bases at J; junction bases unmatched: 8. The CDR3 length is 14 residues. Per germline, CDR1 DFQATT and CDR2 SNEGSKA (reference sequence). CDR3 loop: CSASGLAGESEQFF. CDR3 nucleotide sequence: TGCAGTGCTAGTGGCCTAGCGGGGGAAAGTGAGCAGTTCTTC.

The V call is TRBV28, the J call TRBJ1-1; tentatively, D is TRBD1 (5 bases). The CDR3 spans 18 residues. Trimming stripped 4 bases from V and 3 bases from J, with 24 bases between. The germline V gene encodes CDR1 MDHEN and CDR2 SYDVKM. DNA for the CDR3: TGTGCCAGCAGTTCTTTGGCGATAAGAGCTGCGGGGGACACTGAAGCTTTCTTT. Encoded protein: CASSSLAIRAAGDTEAFF.

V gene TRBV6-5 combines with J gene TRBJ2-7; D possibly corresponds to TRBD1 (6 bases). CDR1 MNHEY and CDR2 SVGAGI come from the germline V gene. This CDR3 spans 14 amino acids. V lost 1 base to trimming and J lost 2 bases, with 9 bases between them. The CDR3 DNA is TGTGCCAGCAGTTACTTACAGGGCGCCTACGAGCAGTACTTC. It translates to CASSYLQGAYEQYF.

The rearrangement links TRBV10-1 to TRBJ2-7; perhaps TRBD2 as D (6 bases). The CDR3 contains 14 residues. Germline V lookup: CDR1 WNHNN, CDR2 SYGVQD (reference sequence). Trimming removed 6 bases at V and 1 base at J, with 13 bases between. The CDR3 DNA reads TGCGCCAGCAGCCGGGACTTATCATCCTACGAGCAGTACTTC. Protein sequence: CASSRDLSSYEQYF.

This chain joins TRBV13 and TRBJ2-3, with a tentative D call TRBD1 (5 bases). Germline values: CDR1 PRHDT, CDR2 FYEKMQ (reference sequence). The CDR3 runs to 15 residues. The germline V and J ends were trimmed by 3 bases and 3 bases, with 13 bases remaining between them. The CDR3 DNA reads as TGTGCCAGCAGCTTTGACAGACGACAGACAGATACGCAGTATTTT. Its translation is CASSFDRRQTDTQYF. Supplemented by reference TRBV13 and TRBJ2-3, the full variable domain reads AAGVIQSPRHLIKEKRETATLKCYPIPRHDTVYWYQQGPGQDPQFLISFYEKMQSDKGSIPDRFSAQQFSDYHSELNMSSLELGDSALYFCASSFDRRQTDTQYFGPGTRLTVL.

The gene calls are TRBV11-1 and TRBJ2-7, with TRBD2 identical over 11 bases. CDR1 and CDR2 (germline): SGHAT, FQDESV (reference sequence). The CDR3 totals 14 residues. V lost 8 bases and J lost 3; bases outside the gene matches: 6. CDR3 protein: CASRETSGDYEQYF. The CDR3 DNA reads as TGTGCCAGCCGGGAGACTAGCGGGGACTACGAGCAGTACTTC.

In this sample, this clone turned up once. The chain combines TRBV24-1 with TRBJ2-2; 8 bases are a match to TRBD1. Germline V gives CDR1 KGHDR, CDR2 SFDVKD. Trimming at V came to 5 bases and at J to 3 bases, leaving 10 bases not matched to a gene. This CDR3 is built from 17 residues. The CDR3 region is CATSAVTTGAYTGELFF. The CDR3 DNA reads TGTGCCACCAGTGCCGTTACGACAGGGGCGTACACCGGGGAGCTGTTTTTT.

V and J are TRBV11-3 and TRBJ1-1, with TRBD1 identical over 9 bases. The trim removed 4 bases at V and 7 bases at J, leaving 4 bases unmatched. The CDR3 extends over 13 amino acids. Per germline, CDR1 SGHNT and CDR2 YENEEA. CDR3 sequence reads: CASSWDRVGEAFF. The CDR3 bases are TGTGCCAGCAGCTGGGACAGGGTAGGTGAAGCTTTCTTT. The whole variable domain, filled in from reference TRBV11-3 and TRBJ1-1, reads EAGVVQSPRYKIIEKKQPVAFWCNPISGHNTLYWYLQNLGQGPELLIRYENEEAVDDSQLPKDRFSAERLKGVDSTLKIQPAELGDSAVYLCASSWDRVGEAFFGQGTRLTVV.

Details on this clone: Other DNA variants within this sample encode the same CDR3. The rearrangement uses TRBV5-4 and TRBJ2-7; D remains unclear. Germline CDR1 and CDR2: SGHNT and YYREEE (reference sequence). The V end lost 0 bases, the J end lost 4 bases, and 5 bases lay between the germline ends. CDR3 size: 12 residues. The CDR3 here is CASSLGGYEQYF. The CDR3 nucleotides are TGTGCCAGCAGCTTGGGAGGATACGAGCAGTACTTC.

CDR3 sequence: CASRRRGGSDTQYF. The CDR3 DNA sequence: TGTGCCAGTAGAAGAAGGGGGGGCTCAGATACGCAGTATTTT. The genes are TRBV19 and TRBJ2-3, with D tentatively TRBD2 (7 bases). This CDR3 is built from 14 residues. The germline V gene has CDR1 LNHDA and CDR2 SQIVND (reference sequence). The ends were cut back, 6 bases at V and 4 bases at J, with 14 bases in the middle.

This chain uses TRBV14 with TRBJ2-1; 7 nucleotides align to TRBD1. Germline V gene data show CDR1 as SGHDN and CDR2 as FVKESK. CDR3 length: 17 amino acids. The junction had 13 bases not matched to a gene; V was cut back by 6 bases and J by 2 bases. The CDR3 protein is CASSQTRDSLTYNEQFF. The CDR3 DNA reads TGTGCCAGCAGTCAAACTCGGGACAGCCTAACCTACAATGAGCAGTTCTTC. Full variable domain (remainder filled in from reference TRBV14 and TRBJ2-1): EAGVTQFPSHSVIEKGQTVTLRCDPISGHDNLYWYRRVMGKEIKFLLHFVKESKQDESGMPNNRFLAERTGGTYSTLKVQPAELEDSGVYFCASSQTRDSLTYNEQFFGPGTRLTVL.

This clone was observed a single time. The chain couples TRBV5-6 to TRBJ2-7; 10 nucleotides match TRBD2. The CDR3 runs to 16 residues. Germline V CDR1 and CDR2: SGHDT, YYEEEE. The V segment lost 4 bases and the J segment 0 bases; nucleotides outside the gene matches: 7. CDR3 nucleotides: TGTGCCAGCAGCCTCGGACTAGCGGAGAGCTCCTACGAGCAGTACTTC. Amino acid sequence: CASSLGLAESSYEQYF.

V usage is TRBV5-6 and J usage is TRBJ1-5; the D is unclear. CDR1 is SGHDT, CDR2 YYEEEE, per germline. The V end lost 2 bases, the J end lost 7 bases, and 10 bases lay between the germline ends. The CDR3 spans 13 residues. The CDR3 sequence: CASSFGGGQPQHF. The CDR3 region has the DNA TGTGCCAGCAGCTTCGGAGGCGGCCAGCCCCAGCATTTT.

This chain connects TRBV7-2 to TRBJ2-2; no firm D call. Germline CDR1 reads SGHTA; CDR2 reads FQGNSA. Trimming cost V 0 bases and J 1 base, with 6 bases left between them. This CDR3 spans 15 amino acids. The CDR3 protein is CASSLAGVNTGELFF. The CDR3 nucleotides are TGTGCCAGCAGCTTAGCAGGAGTGAACACCGGGGAGCTGTTTTTT.

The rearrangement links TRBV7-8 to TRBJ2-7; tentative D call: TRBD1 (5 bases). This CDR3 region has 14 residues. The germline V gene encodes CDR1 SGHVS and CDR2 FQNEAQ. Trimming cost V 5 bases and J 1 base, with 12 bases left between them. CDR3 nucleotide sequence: TGTGCCAGCAGCGCATGGACATCTTCCTACGAGCAGTACTTC. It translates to CASSAWTSSYEQYF. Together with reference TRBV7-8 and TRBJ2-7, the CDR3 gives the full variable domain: GAGVSQSPRYKVAKRGQDVALRCDPISGHVSLFWYQQALGQGPEFLTYFQNEAQLDKSGLPSDRFFAERPEGSVSTLKIQRTQQEDSAVYLCASSAWTSSYEQYFGPGTRLTVT.

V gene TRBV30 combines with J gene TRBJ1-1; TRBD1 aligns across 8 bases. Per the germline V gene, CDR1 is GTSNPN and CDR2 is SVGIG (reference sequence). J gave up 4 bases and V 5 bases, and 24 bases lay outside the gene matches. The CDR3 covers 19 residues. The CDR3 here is CAWETTTRKTDREGTEAFF. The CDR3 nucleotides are TGTGCCTGGGAGACAACCACTAGAAAGACGGACAGGGAAGGCACTGAAGCTTTCTTT. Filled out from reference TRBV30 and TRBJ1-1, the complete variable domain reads SQTIHQWPATLVQPVGSPLSLECTVEGTSNPNLYWYRQAAGRGLQLLFYSVGIGQISSEVPQNLSASRPQDRQFILSSKKLLLSDSGFYLCAWETTTRKTDREGTEAFFGQGTRLTVV.

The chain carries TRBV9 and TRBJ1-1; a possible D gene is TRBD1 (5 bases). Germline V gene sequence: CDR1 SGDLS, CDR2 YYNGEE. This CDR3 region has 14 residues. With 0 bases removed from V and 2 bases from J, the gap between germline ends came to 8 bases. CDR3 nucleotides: TGTGCCAGCAGCGTAGTAGGGGAAAACACTGAAGCTTTCTTT. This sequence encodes CASSVVGENTEAFF.

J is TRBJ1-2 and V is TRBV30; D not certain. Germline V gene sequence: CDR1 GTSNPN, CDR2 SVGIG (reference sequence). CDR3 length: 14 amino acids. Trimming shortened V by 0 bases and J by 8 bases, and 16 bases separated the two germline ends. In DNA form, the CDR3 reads TGTGCCTGGAGTGTAAACAGTCTTTCGTGGGGCTACACCTTC. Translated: CAWSVNSLSWGYTF.

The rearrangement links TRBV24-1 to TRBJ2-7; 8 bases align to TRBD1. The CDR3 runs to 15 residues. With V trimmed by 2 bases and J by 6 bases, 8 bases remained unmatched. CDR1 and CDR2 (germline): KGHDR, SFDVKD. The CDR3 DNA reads TGTGCCACCAGTGATTCACAGGGGGACCCCTCCGAGCAGTACTTC. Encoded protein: CATSDSQGDPSEQYF.

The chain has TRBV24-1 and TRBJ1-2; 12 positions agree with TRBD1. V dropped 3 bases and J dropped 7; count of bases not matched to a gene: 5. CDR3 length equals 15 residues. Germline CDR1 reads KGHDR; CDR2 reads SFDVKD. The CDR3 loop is CATSDPGTGGSGYTF. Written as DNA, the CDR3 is TGTGCCACCAGTGATCCGGGGACAGGGGGCTCTGGCTACACCTTC.

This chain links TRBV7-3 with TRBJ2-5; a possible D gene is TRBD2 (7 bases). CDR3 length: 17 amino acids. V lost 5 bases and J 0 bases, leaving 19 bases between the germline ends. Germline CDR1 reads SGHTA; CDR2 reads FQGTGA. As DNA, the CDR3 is TGTGCCAGCAGCCTGGTCGGGCGGGGGCCGTACCAAGAGACCCAGTACTTC. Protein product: CASSLVGRGPYQETQYF.

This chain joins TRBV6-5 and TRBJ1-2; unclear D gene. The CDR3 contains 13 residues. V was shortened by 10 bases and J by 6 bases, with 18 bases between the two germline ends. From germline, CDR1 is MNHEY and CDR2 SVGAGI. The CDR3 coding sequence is TGTGCCACGACTTCAATTCTGAGAGATGGCTACACCTTC. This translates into CATTSILRDGYTF.